The T cell receptor (beta chain) under discussion was sequenced for a study of glioma-infiltrating T cells. There are many counts of this clonotype. TCR alpha and beta CDR3 regions were amplified from RNA using iRepertoire nested multiplex PCR. TCRdb re-analysed the multiplex PCR reads in MiXCR, keeping a single row per CDR3 protein. The table lists tens of thousands of distinct CDR3 sequences, about 37% of them singletons, with roughly two fifths in the top ten. The CDR3 covers 15 residues. V lost 4 bases and J lost 4, with 17 bases in between. Germline CDR1 is LGHDT and CDR2 is YNNKEL (reference sequence).

This clonotype was obtained from a human donor with low-grade glioma or glioblastoma, undergoing nonglioma brain surgery, or in good health (not recorded which). The V call is TRBV3-1, the J call TRBJ2-7; D not certain. The specimen was glioma tissue, nonneoplastic brain tissue, or PBMCs (not recorded which). The CDR3 protein is CASSPGRKETYEQYF. DNA for the CDR3: TGTGCCAGCAGCCCCGGACGGAAAGAAACATACGAGCAGTACTTC.